This TCR beta chain was identified during a study of blood T cells in healthy people across ages. The second PCR ran about 6 to 12 cycles with a sample-barcoded 5' primer and J-beta primers. Sequencing of every sample gave 2.5 million or more CDR3-containing paired-end reads. MiXCR, run by TCRdb on the 5' RACE reads, gives a single entry per CDR3 protein. The sample yields roughly 1 million distinct CDR3 sequences, less than 25% seen once. These data were likewise used in another study, on T cells of mothers and their children.

The sequenced material came from blood. This clonotype was sampled from a girl aged 2-10 years in good health.

The DNA for the CDR3 is TGTGCCAGCAGCCCCTGGAAGCGGGGGGAAGAGACCCAGTACTTC. Encoded protein: CASSPWKRGEETQYF. The rearrangement uses TRBV11-2 and TRBJ2-7, with 9 bases identical to TRBD2. The closer fit of TRBJ2-5 to the DNA end suggests the J call may be wrong. This CDR3 is 15 amino acids long. CDR1 is SGHAT, CDR2 FQNNGV, per germline.